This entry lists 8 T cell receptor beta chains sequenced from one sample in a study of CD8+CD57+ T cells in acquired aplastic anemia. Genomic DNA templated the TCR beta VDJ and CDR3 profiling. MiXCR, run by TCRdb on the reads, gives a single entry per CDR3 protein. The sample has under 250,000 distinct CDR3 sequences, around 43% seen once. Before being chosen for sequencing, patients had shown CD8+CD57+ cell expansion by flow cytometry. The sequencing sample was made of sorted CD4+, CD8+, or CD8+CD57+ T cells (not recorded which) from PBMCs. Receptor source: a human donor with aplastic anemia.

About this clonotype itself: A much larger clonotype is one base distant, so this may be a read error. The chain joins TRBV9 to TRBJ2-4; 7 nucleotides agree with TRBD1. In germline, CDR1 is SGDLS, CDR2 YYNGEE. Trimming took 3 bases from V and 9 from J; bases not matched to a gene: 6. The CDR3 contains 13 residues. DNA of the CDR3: TGTGCCAGCAGCGAGGACAGGTTCGGCATTCAGTACTTC. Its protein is CASSEDRFGIQYF.

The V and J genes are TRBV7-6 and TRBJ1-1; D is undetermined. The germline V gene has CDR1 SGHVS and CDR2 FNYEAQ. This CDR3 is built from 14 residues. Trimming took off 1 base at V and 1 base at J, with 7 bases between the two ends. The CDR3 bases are TGTGCCAGCAGCTTAGACTACGGGAACACTGAAGCTTTCTTT. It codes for CASSLDYGNTEAFF.

The CDR3 coding sequence is TGTGCCAGCGGGACAGTGATCTATAATTCACCCCTCCACTTT. Translated: CASGTVIYNSPLHF. V gene TRBV27 combines with J gene TRBJ1-6, with 7 bases that match TRBD1. Trimming at V came to 8 bases and at J to 3 bases, leaving 4 bases not matched to a gene. Germline V gene sequence: CDR1 MNHEY, CDR2 SMNVEV (reference sequence). CDR3 size: 14 residues.

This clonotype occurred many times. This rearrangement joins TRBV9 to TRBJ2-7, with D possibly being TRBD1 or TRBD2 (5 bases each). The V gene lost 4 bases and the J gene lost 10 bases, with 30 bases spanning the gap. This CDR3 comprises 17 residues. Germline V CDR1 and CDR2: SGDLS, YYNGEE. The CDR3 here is CASSIGSGHRLIEKQYF. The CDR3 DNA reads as TGTGCCAGCAGCATAGGTTCGGGGCACAGACTTATAGAAAAACAGTACTTC.

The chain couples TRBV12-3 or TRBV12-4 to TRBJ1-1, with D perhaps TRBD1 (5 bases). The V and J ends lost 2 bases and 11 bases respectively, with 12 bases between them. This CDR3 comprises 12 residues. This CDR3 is CASSLQGREAFF. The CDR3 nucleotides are TGTGCCAGCAGTTTACAAGGCAGGGAGGCTTTCTTT.

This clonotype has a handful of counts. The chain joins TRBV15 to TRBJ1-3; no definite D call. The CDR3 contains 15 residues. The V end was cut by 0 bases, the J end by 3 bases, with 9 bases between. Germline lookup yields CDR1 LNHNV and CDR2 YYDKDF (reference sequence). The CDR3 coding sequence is TGTGCCACCAGCAGAGATCGAGGGATTGGAAACACCATATATTTT. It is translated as CATSRDRGIGNTIYF.

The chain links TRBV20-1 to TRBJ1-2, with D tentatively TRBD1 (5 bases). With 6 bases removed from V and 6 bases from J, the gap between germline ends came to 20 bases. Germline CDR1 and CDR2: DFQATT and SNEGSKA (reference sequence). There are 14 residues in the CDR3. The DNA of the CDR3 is TGCAGTGCCGCCCTGCTGCGGGGGTGGGATGGCTACACCTTC. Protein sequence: CSAALLRGWDGYTF.

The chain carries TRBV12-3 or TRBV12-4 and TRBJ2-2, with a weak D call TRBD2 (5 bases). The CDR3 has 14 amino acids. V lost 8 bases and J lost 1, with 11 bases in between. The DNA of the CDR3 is TGTGCCAGCGGCCGGGATGGGAACACCGGGGAGCTGTTTTTT. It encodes CASGRDGNTGELFF.